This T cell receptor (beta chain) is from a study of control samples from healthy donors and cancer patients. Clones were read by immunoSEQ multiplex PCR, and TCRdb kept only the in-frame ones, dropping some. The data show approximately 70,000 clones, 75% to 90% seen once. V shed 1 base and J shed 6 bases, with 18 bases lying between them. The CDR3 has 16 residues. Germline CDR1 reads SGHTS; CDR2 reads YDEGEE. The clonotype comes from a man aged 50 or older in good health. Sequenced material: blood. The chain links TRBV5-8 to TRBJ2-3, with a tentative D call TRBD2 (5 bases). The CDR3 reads CASSLSLRWGVDTQYF. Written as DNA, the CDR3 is TGTGCCAGCAGCTTGAGTCTCCGATGGGGAGTTGATACGCAGTATTTT.